The 18 T cell receptor beta chains given below trace back to one sample, sequenced in a study of spatial heterogeneity in lung cancer. Points from the study as a whole: It was found that expanded intratumoral alpha and beta TCR counts tracked tumor mutation counts.

Antigens of these TCRs are unknown. One entry per CDR3 protein results from TCRdb running MiXCR on the 5' RACE reads. Counted here are about 5,600 distinct CDR3 sequences, less than 9.5% occurring once; the ten biggest clones make up 28%. Time point specified: sample taken at primary tumor resection. Sequences were derived from lung tumor tissue, sampled at surgery. Receptors were obtained from a female donor with early-stage non-small cell lung cancer.

This clonotype was observed at least ten times. Because this beta chain is a stray read in a library intended to capture alpha chains, its abundance should not be given much weight. The V and J genes are TRBV6-5 and TRBJ2-7; no reliable D call. The length of the CDR3 is 13 residues. V was cut by 6 bases and J by 7 bases, with 16 bases left in between. Germline loops: CDR1 MNHEY, CDR2 SVGAGI. The CDR3 sequence: CASSRQPFGEQYF. The CDR3 nucleotides are TGTGCCAGCAGCCGACAACCTTTCGGGGAGCAGTACTTC.

There are a few counts of this clonotype. This beta chain is an unintended read in a library built for alpha chains; its size means little. This chain links TRBV6-6 with TRBJ1-2; 8 bases are a match to TRBD1. V dropped 7 bases and J dropped 5; count of bases not matched to a gene: 12. This CDR3 is built from 15 residues. Germline CDR1 is MNHNY and CDR2 is SVGAGI (reference sequence). The CDR3 here is CASMMTGAREYGYTF. The DNA of the CDR3 is TGTGCCAGCATGATGACAGGGGCGCGGGAATATGGCTACACCTTC.

This clonotype was seen ten or more times. This beta chain is an off-target read within a library intended for alpha chains, so its frequency means little. The chain carries TRBV20-1 and TRBJ1-1; the D is unclear. The length of the CDR3 is 15 residues. Germline CDR1 reads DFQATT; CDR2 reads SNEGSKA (reference sequence). The V gene lost 2 bases and the J gene lost 0 bases, with 13 bases spanning the gap. CDR3 sequence: CSARLGPTMNTEAFF. DNA of the CDR3: TGCAGTGCTAGACTCGGACCAACCATGAACACTGAAGCTTTCTTT.

This clonotype was detected only a few times. This beta chain is a stray read from a library made for alpha chains; its abundance is not meaningful. The V gene is TRBV5-4, the J gene TRBJ1-1; D unresolved. The V and J ends lost 2 bases and 4 bases respectively, with 12 bases between them. Germline V CDR1 and CDR2: SGHNT, YYREEE (reference sequence). This CDR3 region has 14 residues. The CDR3 loop is CASSLNTESTEAFF. The CDR3 DNA is TGTGCCAGCAGCTTAAACACCGAGTCCACTGAAGCTTTCTTT.

This clonotype has a handful of counts. A library made for alpha chains picked up this beta chain off target, so its size means little. The V call is TRBV6-2 or TRBV6-3, the J call TRBJ2-3; D gene unclear. CDR3 length: 16 amino acids. V gave up 4 bases and J gave up 3 bases, with 17 bases separating them. Germline V gene lookup returns CDR1 MNHEY and CDR2 SVGEGT. CDR3 loop: CASSFFEAAWTDTQYF. The CDR3 nucleotides read TGTGCCAGCAGTTTCTTTGAGGCCGCCTGGACAGATACGCAGTATTTT.

In its sample, this clonotype was seen many times. The size of this beta chain means little, since it is a stray read in a library made for alpha chains. The CDR3 here is CSARDGGKNEQYF. In DNA, the CDR3 is TGCAGTGCTAGAGACGGGGGGAAAAACGAGCAGTACTTC. The chain recombines TRBV20-1 with TRBJ2-7; 7 nucleotides line up with TRBD2. The CDR3 is made up of 13 amino acids. The J segment lost 5 bases and the V segment lost 0 bases, leaving 4 bases of the junction unmatched. Looked up from germline, CDR1 is DFQATT and CDR2 is SNEGSKA (reference sequence).

This clonotype was recorded many times. Because the library targeted alpha chains, this beta chain is an off-target read whose size means little. This chain uses TRBV7-2 with TRBJ2-7; 9 bases are a match to TRBD2. The germline gives CDR1 SGHTA, CDR2 FQGNSA. Trimming removed 2 bases from V and 4 bases from J; junction bases left unmatched: 12. This CDR3 comprises 17 residues. The CDR3 bases are TGTGCCAGCAGCTTATCCCTCGGACTAGCGCGGCGGTACGAGCAGTACTTC. It is translated as CASSLSLGLARRYEQYF.

As regards this clonotype: Just one base apart from a much larger clone, this may be a read error. The size of this beta chain means little, since it is a stray read in a library made for alpha chains. J is TRBJ1-1 and V is TRBV2, with D perhaps matching TRBD1 (5 bases). The germline V gene has CDR1 SNHLY and CDR2 FYNNEI. The CDR3 has 13 amino acids. CDR3 residues: CASSTGPNTEAYF. CDR3 nucleotides: TGTGCCAGCAGTACGGGGCCGAACACTGAAGCTTACTTT. The whole variable domain, filled in from reference TRBV2 and TRBJ1-1, reads EPEVTQTPSHQVTQMGQEVILRCVPISNHLYFYWYRQILGQKVEFLVSFYNNEISEKSEIFDDQFSVERPDGSNFTLKIRSTKLEDSAMYFCASSTGPNTEAYFGQGTRLTVV.

This clonotype was seen repeatedly, ten times or more. A library prepared for alpha chains yielded this beta chain as an off-target read; its size is of little meaning. The chain couples TRBV7-8 to TRBJ2-3; D unclear. This CDR3 comprises 14 residues. Germline V gives CDR1 SGHVS, CDR2 FQNEAQ. Between the trimmed V and J ends, which lost 2 bases and 6 bases, there was a span of 12 bases. The CDR3 loop is CASSLSGRRDTQYF. CDR3 bases: TGTGCCAGCAGCTTATCGGGCCGACGGGATACGCAGTATTTT.

This clonotype is classed as medium-sized. With the library built for alpha chains, this beta chain is off target and its frequency is not meaningful. V gene TRBV7-8 combines with J gene TRBJ2-3; 7 bases line up with TRBD1. CDR1 and CDR2 from the germline V gene are SGHVS and FQNEAQ. This CDR3 is built from 15 residues. Losses at the gene ends were 1 base for V and 2 bases for J; bases not matched to a gene: 3. This chain's CDR3 is CASSLGQGYTDTQYF. The DNA of the CDR3 is TGTGCCAGCAGCTTAGGACAGGGATACACAGATACGCAGTATTTT.

Judged by abundance, this clonotype is medium-sized. This beta chain is an off-target read within a library intended for alpha chains, so its frequency means little. This chain links TRBV20-1 with TRBJ2-7; possibly TRBD2 for D (5 bases). Trimming left V 0 bases short and J 4 bases short, with 19 bases between. This CDR3 is 16 amino acids long. Germline values: CDR1 DFQATT, CDR2 SNEGSKA (reference sequence). CDR3 in DNA: TGCAGTGCTAGAGACCCACTGGCGGGTGTCCCATACGAGCAGTACTTC. Protein sequence: CSARDPLAGVPYEQYF.

By frequency in the sample, this clonotype is medium-sized. A library prepared for alpha chains yielded this beta chain as an off-target read; its size is of little meaning. V usage is TRBV12-3 or TRBV12-4 and J usage is TRBJ2-2, with 12 bases matching TRBD2. V was pared by 6 bases and J by 4 bases, with 6 bases of the junction left unmatched. The CDR3 sequence is 16 residues long. The CDR3 loop reads CASSRLAGGITGELFF. In DNA form, the CDR3 reads TGTGCCAGCAGCCGGCTAGCGGGGGGGATCACCGGGGAGCTGTTTTTT.

This clonotype was detected a few times. With the library built for alpha chains, this beta chain is off target and its frequency is not meaningful. The DNA of the CDR3 is TGTGCCAGCAGTAGGGACAGCCCCGGGGAGCTGTTTTTT. Its protein product is CASSRDSPGELFF. The V gene is TRBV6-5, the J gene TRBJ2-2; TRBD1 matches 7 bases. Per the germline V gene, CDR1 is MNHEY and CDR2 is SVGAGI. After removal of 5 bases from V and 6 bases from J, the junction contained 3 bases not matched to a gene. This CDR3 spans 13 amino acids.

This clonotype was observed many times. This beta chain came through as a stray read in a library set up for alpha chains, and its size says little. The chain employs TRBV6-2 or TRBV6-3 and TRBJ1-2; D may be TRBD1 (6 bases). Germline V CDR1 and CDR2: MNHEY, SVGEGT. CDR3 length equals 14 residues. The V gene lost 2 bases and the J gene lost 6 bases, with 13 bases spanning the gap. In DNA form, the CDR3 reads TGTGCCAGCAGTTACGCGGTCGAGGGGGATGGCTACACCTTC. Amino acids: CASSYAVEGDGYTF.

In regard to this clonotype: The library was designed around alpha chains, so this beta chain is a stray read whose abundance carries little weight. The chain has TRBV4-1 and TRBJ2-3; D is unclear. The CDR3 is made up of 13 amino acids. Germline lookup yields CDR1 MGHRA and CDR2 YSYEKL. Trimming cost V 1 base and J 6 bases, with 8 bases left between them. The CDR3 bases are TGCGCCAGCAGCCAAGGATTAGACGATACGCAGTATTTT. This gives the protein CASSQGLDDTQYF.

This clonotype was seen at least ten times. This beta chain is a stray read from a library made for alpha chains; its abundance is not meaningful. The chain uses TRBV4-3 and TRBJ1-3; no clear D gene. Germline V CDR1 and CDR2: LGHNA, YSLEER. V was shortened by 4 bases and J by 4 bases, with 8 bases between the two germline ends. The CDR3 contains 13 residues. The CDR3 region is CASSPPEGNTIYF. Here the CDR3 DNA reads TGCGCCAGCAGCCCCCCGGAAGGAAACACCATATATTTT.

This clonotype was counted at least ten times. Since the library was made to target alpha chains, this beta chain is a stray read and its abundance is not meaningful. CDR3 region: CASSNGDRASYEQYF. Here the CDR3 DNA reads TGTGCCAGTAGTAACGGGGACAGGGCCTCCTACGAGCAGTACTTC. J is TRBJ2-7 and V is TRBV19, with 9 bases aligning to TRBD1. V was pared by 4 bases and J by 0 bases, with 4 bases of the junction left unmatched. The CDR3 totals 15 residues. Germline V gives CDR1 LNHDA, CDR2 SQIVND (reference sequence).

This clonotype is medium-sized in the sample. With the library built for alpha chains, this beta chain is off target and its frequency is not meaningful. V gene TRBV9 combines with J gene TRBJ2-1; 11 bases line up with TRBD2. The V segment lost 3 bases and the J segment 6 bases; nucleotides outside the gene matches: 8. The CDR3 totals 16 residues. CDR1 SGDLS and CDR2 YYNGEE come from the germline V gene. The CDR3 loop is CASSAYTSGSANEQFF. DNA of the CDR3: TGTGCCAGCAGCGCCTATACTAGCGGGAGTGCCAATGAGCAGTTCTTC.